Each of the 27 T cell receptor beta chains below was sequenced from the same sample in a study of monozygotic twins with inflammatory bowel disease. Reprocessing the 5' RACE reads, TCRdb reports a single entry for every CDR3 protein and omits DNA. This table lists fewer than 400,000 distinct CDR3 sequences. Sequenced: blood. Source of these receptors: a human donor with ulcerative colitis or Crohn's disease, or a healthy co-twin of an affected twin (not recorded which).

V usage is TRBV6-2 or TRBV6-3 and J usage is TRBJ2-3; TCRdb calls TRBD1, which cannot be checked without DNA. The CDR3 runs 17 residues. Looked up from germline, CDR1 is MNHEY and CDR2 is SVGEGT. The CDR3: CASSDGPGTGWGDTQYF.

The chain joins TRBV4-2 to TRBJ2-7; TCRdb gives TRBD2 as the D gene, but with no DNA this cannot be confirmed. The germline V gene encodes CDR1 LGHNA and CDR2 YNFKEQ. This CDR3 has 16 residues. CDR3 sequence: CASSQDLVAGPYEQYF.

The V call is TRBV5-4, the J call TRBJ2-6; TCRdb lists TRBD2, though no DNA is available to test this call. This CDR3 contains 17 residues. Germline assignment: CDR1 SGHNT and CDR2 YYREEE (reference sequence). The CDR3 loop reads CASSSRLAGAGANVLTF.

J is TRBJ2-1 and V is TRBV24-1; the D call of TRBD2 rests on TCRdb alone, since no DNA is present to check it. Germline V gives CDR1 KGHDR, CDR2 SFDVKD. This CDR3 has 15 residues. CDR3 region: CATSDVAGGPHEQFF.

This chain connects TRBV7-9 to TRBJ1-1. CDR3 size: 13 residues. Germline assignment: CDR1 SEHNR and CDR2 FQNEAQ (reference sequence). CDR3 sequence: CASSYGAVFGAFF.

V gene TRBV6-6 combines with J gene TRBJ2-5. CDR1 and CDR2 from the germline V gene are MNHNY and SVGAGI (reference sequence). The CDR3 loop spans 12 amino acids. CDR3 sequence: CASRVGSETPYF.

This CDR3 is CASRNGGNSNQPQHF. This chain connects TRBV19 to TRBJ1-5; TCRdb proposes TRBD1, but this gene call is untestable without DNA. The CDR3 has 15 amino acids. CDR1 is LNHDA and CDR2 is SQIVND in the germline V gene (reference sequence).

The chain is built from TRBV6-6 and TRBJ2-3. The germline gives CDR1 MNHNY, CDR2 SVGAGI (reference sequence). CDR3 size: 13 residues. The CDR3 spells CASVEAVTDTQYF.

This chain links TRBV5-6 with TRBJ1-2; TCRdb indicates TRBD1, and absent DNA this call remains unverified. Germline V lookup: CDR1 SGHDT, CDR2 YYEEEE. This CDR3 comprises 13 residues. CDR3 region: CASLPGQANGYTF. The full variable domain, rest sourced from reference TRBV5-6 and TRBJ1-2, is DAGVTQSPTHLIKTRGQQVTLRCSPKSGHDTVSWYQQALGQGPQFIFQYYEEEERQRGNFPDRFSGHQFPNYSSELNVNALLLGDSALYLCASLPGQANGYTFGSGTRLTVV.

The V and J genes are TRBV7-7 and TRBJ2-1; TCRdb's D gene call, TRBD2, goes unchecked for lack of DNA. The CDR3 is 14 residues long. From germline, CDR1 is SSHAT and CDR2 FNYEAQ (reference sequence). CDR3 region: CASSFASGSGEQFF.

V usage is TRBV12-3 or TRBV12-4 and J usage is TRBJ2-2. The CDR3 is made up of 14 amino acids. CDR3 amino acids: CASSLIFRSGELFF.

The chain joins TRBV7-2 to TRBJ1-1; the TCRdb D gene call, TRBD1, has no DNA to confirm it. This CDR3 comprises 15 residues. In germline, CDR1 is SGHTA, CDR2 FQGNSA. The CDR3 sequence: CASSLGRGAAAEAFF.

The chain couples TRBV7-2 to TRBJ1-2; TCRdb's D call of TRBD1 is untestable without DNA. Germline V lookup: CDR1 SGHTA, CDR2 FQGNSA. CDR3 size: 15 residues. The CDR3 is CASSHGDRENYGYTF.

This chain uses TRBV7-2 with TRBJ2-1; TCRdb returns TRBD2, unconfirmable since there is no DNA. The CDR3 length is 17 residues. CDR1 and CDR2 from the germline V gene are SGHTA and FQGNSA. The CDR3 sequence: CTSSLEWGTSSYNEQFF. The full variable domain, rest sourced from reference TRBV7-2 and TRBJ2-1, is GAGVSQSPSNKVTEKGKDVELRCDPISGHTALYWYRQSLGQGLEFLIYFQGNSAPDKSGLPSDRFSAERTGGSVSTLTIQRTQQEDSAVYLCTSSLEWGTSSYNEQFFGPGTRLTVL.

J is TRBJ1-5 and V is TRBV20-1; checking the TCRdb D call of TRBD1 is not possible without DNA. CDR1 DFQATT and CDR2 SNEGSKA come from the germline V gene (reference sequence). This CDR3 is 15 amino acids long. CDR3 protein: CSAREGGSANQPQHF.

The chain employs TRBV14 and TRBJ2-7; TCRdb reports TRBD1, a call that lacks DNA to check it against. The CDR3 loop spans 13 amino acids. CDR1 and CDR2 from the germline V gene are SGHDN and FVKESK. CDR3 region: CASSQDRVQEQYF.

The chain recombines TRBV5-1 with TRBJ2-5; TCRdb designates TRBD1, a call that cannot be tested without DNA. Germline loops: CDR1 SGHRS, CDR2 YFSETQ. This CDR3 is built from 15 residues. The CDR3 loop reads CASSSPTGRQETQYF. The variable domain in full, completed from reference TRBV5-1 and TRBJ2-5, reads KAGVTQTPRYLIKTRGQQVTLSCSPISGHRSVSWYQQTPGQGLQFLFEYFSETQRNKGNFPGRFSGRQFSNSRSEMNVSTLELGDSALYLCASSSPTGRQETQYFGPGTRLLVL.

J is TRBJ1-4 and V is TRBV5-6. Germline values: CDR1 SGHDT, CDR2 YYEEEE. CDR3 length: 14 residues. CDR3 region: CASSLRKEGEKLFF.

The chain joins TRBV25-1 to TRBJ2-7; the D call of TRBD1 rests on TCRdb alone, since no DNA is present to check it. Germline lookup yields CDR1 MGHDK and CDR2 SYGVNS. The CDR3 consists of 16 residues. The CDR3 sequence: CASSELFAPGHGEQYF.

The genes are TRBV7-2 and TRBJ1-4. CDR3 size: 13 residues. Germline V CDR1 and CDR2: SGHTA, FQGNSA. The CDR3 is CASSLMRDEKLFF.

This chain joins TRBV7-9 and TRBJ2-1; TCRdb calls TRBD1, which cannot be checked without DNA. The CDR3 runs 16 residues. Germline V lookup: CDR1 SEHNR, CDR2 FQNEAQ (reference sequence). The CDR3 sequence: CASTQTGQGQRGGQFF.

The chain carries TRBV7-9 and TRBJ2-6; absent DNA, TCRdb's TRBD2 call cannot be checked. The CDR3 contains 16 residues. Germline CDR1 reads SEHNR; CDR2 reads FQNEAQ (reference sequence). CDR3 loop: CASSPPASSGANVLTF.

This chain's CDR3 is CASSEGGGYGYTF. The chain is built from TRBV9 and TRBJ1-2; TCRdb gives TRBD1 as the D gene, but with no DNA this cannot be confirmed. There are 13 residues in the CDR3. CDR1 and CDR2 (germline): SGDLS, YYNGEE.

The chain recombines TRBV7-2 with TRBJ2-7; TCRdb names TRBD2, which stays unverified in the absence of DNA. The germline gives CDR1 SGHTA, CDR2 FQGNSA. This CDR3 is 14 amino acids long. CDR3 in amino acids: CASSSGTNTYEQYF.

CDR3 residues: CASSLDRVTYGYTF. The chain has TRBV5-1 and TRBJ1-2. Germline V gene data show CDR1 as SGHRS and CDR2 as YFSETQ. CDR3 size: 14 residues.

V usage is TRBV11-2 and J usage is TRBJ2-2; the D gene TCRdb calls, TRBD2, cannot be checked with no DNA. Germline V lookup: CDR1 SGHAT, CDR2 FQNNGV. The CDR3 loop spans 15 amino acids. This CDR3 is CASSLGLARTGELFF.

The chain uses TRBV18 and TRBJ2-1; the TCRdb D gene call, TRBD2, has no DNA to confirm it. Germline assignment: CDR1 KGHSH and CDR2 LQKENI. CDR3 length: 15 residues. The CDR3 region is CASSPPDSGQNKQFF.